This T cell receptor (beta chain) derives from a study of blood T cell repertoires in COVID-19. About the study: The United States, Italy and Spain provided the acute and convalescent COVID-19 samples.

Assay: immunoSEQ multiplex PCR; the TCRdb copy retains only in-frame clones and omits some. The sample consists of under 350,000 clones, about nine tenths of them appearing once. The length of the CDR3 is 14 residues. V dropped 5 bases and J dropped 0 bases, with 7 bases sitting between them. Per germline, CDR1 MNHNY and CDR2 SVGAGI (reference sequence). The sequencing sample was made of peripheral blood. V gene TRBV6-6 combines with J gene TRBJ2-2, with D hard to call. This clonotype was obtained from a woman younger than 45 with COVID-19, enrolled during active disease. The CDR3: CASSPFANTGELFF. DNA of the CDR3: TGTGCCAGCAGTCCGTTCGCGAACACCGGGGAGCTGTTTTTT.